This T cell receptor (beta chain) was documented in a study of blood T cell repertoires in COVID-19. Background on the study: The samples span acute and convalescent COVID-19 from the United States, Italy and Spain.

Participant-given clinical history determined each cohort assignment. Cohort 3 recovery required two negative PCRs, clearance, or symptom resolution. CDR1 and CDR2 (germline): SQVTM, ANQGSEA. The CDR3 runs 13 residues. With 4 bases removed from V and 6 bases from J, the gap between germline ends came to 15 bases. The method was immunoSEQ multiplex PCR; TCRdb's version includes in-frame clones alone and lacks a portion of them. Here the sample spans hundreds of thousands of clones, about 89% being singletons. This receptor was taken from a woman aged 40-49 years who had recovered from COVID-19. This chain joins TRBV29-1 and TRBJ2-5, with a tentative D call TRBD2 (5 bases). The specimen sequenced was PBMCs or T cells enriched from blood (not recorded which). The CDR3 region has the DNA TGCAGCGTTGCCTCAATGGGGAGCCAGACCCAGTACTTC. This encodes CSVASMGSQTQYF.